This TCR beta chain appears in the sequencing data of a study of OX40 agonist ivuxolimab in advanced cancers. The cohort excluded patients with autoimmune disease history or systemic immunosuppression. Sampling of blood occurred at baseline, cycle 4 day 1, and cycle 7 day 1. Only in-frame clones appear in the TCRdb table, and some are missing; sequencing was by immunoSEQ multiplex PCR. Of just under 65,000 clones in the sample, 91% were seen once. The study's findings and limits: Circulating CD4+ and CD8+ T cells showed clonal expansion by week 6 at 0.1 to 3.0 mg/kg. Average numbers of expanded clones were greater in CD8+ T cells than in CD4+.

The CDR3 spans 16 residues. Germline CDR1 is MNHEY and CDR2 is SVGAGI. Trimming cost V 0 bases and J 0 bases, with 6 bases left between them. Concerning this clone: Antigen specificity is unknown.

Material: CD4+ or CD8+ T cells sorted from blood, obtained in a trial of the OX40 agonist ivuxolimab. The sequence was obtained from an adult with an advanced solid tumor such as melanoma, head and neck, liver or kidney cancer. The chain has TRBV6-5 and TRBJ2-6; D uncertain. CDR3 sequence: CASSYSRFSGANVLTF. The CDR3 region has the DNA TGTGCCAGCAGTTACTCGAGGTTCTCTGGGGCCAACGTCCTGACTTTC.